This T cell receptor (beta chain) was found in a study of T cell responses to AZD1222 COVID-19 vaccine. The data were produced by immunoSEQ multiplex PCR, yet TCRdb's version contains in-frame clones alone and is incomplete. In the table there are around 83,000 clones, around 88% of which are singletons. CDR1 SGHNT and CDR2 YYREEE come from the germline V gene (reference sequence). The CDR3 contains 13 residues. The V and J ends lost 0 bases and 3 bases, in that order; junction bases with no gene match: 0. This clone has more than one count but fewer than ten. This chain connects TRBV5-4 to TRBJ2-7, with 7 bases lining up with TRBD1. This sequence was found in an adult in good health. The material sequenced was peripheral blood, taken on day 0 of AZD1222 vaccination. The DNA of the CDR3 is TGTGCCAGCAGCTTGGACAGGGGCTACGAGCAGTACTTC. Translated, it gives CASSLDRGYEQYF.